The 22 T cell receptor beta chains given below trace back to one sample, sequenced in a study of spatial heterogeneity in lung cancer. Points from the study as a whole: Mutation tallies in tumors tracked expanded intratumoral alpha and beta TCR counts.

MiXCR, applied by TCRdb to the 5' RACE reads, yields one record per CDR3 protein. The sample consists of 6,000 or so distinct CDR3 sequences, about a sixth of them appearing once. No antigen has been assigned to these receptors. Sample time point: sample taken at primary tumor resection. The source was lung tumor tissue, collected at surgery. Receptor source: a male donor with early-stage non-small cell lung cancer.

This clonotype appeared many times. The CDR3 sequence: CASGADGQETQYF. CDR3 DNA sequence: TGTGCCAGCGGAGCGGACGGACAAGAGACCCAGTACTTC. The gene calls are TRBV6-5 and TRBJ2-5; D is perhaps TRBD2 (5 bases). The CDR3 sequence is 13 residues long. Trimming removed 8 bases at V and 2 bases at J, with 12 bases between. Germline V gives CDR1 MNHEY, CDR2 SVGAGI.

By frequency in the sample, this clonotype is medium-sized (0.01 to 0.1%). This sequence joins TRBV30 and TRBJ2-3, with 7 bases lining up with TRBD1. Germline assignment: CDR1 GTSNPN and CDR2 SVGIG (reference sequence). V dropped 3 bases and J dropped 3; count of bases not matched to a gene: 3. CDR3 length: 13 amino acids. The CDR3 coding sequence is TGTGCCTGGAGGACAGGGTGGACAGATACGCAGTATTTT. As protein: CAWRTGWTDTQYF.

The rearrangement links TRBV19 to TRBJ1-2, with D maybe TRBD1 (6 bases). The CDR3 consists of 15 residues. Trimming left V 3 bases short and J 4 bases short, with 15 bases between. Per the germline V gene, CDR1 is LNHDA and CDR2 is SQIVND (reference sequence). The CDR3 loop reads CASSMFGQTSYGYTF. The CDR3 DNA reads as TGTGCCAGTAGTATGTTCGGACAGACAAGCTATGGCTACACCTTC.

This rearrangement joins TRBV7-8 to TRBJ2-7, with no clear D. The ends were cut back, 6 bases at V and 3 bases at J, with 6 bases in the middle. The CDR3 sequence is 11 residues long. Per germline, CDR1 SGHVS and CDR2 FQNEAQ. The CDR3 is CASRGGYEQYF. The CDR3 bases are TGTGCCAGCAGGGGCGGCTACGAGCAGTACTTC.

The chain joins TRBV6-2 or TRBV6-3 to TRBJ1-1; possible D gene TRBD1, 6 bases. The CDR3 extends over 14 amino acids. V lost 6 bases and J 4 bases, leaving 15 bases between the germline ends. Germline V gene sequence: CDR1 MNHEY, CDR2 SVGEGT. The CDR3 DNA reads TGTGCCAGCAGCGAAGGAGGGGGATCCACTGAAGCTTTCTTT. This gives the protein CASSEGGGSTEAFF.

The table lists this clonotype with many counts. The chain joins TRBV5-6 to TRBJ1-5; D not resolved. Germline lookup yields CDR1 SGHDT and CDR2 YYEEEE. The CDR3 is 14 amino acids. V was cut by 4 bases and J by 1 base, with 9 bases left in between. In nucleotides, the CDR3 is TGTGCCAGCAGCCCGAGGTGGAGCAATCAGCCCCAGCATTTT. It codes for CASSPRWSNQPQHF.

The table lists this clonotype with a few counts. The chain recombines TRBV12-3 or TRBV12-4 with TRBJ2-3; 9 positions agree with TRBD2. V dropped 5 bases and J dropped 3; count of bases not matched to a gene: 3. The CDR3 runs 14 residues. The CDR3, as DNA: TGTGCCAGCAGTGACCTAGCGGGGACAGATACGCAGTATTTT. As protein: CASSDLAGTDTQYF.

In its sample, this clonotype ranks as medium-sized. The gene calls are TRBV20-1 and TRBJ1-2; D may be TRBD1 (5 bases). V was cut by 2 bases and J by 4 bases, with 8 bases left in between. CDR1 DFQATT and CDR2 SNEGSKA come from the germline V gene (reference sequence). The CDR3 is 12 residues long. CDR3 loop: CSARWGAYGYTF. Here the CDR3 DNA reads TGCAGTGCTAGATGGGGCGCCTATGGCTACACCTTC.

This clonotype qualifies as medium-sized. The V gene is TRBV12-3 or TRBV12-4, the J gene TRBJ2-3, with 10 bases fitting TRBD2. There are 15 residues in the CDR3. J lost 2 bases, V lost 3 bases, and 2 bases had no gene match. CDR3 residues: CASSFSGGPTDTQYF. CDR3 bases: TGTGCCAGCAGTTTTAGCGGGGGGCCCACAGATACGCAGTATTTT.

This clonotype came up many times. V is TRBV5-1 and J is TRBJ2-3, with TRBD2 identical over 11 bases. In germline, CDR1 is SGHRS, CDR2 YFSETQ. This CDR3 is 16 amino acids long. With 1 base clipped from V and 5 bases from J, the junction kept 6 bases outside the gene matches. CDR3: CASSLNSGGAGDTQYF. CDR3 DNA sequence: TGCGCCAGCAGCTTGAATAGCGGGGGGGCTGGAGATACGCAGTATTTT.

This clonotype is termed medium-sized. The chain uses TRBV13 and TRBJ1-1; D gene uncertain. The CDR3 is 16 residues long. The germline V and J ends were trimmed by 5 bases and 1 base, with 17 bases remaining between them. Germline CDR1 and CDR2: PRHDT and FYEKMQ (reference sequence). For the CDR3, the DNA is TGTGCCAGCAGCGAATTGGGGTCACGGAGGAACACTGAAGCTTTCTTT. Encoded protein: CASSELGSRRNTEAFF.

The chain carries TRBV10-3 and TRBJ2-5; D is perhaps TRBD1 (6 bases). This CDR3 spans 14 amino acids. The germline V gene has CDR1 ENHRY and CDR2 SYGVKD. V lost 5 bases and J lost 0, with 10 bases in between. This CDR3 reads CAISMRGYQETQYF. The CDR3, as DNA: TGTGCCATCAGTATGAGGGGGTACCAAGAGACCCAGTACTTC.

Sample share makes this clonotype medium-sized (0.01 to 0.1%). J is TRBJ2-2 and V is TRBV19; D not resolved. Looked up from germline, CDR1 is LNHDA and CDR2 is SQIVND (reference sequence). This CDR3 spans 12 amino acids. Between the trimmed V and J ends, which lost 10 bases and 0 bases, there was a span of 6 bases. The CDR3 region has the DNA TGTGCCACTCCGACGAACACCGGGGAGCTGTTTTTT. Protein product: CATPTNTGELFF.

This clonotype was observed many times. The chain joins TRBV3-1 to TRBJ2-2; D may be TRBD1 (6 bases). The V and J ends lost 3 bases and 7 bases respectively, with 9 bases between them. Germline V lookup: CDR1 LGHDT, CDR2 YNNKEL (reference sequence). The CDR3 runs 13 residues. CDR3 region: CASSHPDSGELFF. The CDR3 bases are TGTGCCAGCAGCCACCCGGACAGCGGGGAGCTGTTTTTT.

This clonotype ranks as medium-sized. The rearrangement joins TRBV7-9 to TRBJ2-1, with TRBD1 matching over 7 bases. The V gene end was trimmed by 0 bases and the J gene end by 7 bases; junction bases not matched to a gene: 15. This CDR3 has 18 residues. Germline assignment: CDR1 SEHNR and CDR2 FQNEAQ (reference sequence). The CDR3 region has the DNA TGTGCCAGCAGCTTAGCCTACGCCCAACTGACAGGGCGGAATGAGCAGTTCTTC. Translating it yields CASSLAYAQLTGRNEQFF.

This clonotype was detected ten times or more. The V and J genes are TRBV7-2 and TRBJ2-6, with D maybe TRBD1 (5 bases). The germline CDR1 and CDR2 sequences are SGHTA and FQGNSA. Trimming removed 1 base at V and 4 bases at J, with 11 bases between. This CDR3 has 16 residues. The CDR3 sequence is CASSLVQGSGANVLTF. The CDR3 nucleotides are TGTGCCAGCAGCTTAGTGCAGGGTTCCGGGGCCAACGTCCTGACTTTC.

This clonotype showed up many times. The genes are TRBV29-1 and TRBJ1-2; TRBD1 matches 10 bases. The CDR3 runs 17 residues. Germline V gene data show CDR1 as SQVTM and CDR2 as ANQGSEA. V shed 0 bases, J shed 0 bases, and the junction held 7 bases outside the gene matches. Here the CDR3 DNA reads TGCAGCGTTGAAGACCCCGGGACAGGGGCCTCTAACTATGGCTACACCTTC. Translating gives CSVEDPGTGASNYGYTF.

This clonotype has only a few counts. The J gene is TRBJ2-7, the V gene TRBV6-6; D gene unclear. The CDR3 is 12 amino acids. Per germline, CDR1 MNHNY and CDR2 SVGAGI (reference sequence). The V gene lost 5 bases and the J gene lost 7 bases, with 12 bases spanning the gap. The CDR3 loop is CASSPQRAEQYF. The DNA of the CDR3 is TGTGCCAGCAGTCCGCAGAGAGCAGAGCAGTACTTC.

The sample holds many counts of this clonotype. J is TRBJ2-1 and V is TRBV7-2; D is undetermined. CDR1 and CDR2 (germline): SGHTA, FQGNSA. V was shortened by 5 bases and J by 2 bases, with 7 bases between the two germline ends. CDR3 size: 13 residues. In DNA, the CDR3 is TGTGCCAGCAGCCCCTGGGCCTACAATGAGCAGTTCTTC. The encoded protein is CASSPWAYNEQFF.

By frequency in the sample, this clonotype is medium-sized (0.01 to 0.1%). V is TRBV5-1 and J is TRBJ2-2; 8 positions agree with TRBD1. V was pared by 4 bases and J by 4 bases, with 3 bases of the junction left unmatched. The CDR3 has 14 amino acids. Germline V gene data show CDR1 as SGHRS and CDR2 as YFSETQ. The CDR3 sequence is CASSKDRATGELFF. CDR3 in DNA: TGCGCCAGCAGCAAGGACAGGGCCACCGGGGAGCTGTTTTTT.

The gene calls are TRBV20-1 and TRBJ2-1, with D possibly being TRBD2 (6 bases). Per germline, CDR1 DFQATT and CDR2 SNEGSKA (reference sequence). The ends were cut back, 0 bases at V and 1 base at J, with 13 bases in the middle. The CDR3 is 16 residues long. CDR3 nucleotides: TGCAGTGCTAGAGAATCGGCTAGCGTTTCCTACAATGAGCAGTTCTTC. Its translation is CSARESASVSYNEQFF.

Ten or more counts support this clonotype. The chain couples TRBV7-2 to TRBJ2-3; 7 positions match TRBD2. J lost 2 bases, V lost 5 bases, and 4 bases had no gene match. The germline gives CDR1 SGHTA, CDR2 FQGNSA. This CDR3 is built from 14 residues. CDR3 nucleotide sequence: TGTGCCAGCAGCGCGGGACTACCCACAGATACGCAGTATTTT. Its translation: CASSAGLPTDTQYF.